This T cell receptor (beta chain) was sequenced during a study of CD8 T cells in Susac syndrome. The CDR3 spans 15 residues. V lost 6 bases and J lost 4, with 15 bases in between. Germline values: CDR1 MRHNA, CDR2 SNTAGT. Random hexamers served to reverse transcribe about 0.5 to 1 ug RNA. Across 54 Vbeta and 13 Jbeta, immunoSEQ multiplex PCR amplified TCR beta CDR3. TCRdb reprocessed the immunoSEQ multiplex PCR reads with MiXCR, giving one entry per CDR3 protein. The sample lists about 50,000 distinct CDR3 sequences, around 93% occurring once. The V gene is TRBV6-4, the J gene TRBJ2-2; D assignment may be TRBD1 or TRBD2 (7 bases each). The sequence came from a human donor with multiple sclerosis. The sequencing sample was made of CD8+ T cells from PBMCs. This CDR3 reads CASRRQGGSTGELFF. Here the CDR3 DNA reads TGTGCCAGCAGAAGACAGGGCGGGAGCACCGGGGAGCTGTTTTTT.